This T cell receptor (beta chain) emerged from a study of T cells after yellow fever vaccination. Study-level findings and limits: Clonotypes found in both CD4 and CD8 compartments made up a small share. In post-booster samples, most primary-vaccination clones reappeared (around 95% CD4, around 87% CD8).

The CDR3 runs 13 residues. Trimming removed 3 bases from V and 3 bases from J, with 6 bases in between. Germline V lookup: CDR1 SGHTA, CDR2 FQGTGA. This clonotype has at least ten counts. Its antigen is still unknown. Synthesis of TCR cDNA relied on 5'RACE template switching, which attached a universal primer site and UMIs. Via MiXCR, TCRdb re-called the 5' RACE reads, giving one row per CDR3 protein. This sample has under 250,000 distinct CDR3 sequences, with roughly 3.3% found just once. Sequenced here: CD4+ T cells sorted from PBMCs, sampled 10 days after the yellow fever booster vaccination. This receptor was obtained from a man in his late teens or twenties who received the YFV17D yellow fever vaccine. The J gene is TRBJ2-1, the V gene TRBV7-3; D remains ambiguous. CDR3 loop: CASSFGFYNEQFF. The CDR3 coding sequence is TGTGCCAGCAGCTTCGGCTTCTACAATGAGCAGTTCTTC.